There are a few counts of the clone carrying this TCR beta chain. Its antigen is unknown. Expressed TCRB transcripts were sequenced, since all the RNA that had been isolated was reverse transcribed. Sequencing was performed with immunoSEQ multiplex PCR; in TCRdb, only in-frame clones are kept and a portion is missing. The sample carries around 260,000 clones, over 20% recorded once. These data are taken from a study of beta chain features in type 1 diabetes. Broader study findings: Moderate yet significant TCRB CDR3 shortening was seen in Type 1 diabetes patients in all four CD4+ subsets. Naive, central memory and Treg TCRB repertoires seemed to resemble each other more closely in patients than they did in healthy donors.

The TCR comes from a middle-aged woman with type 1 diabetes. Sequenced input: naive CD4+ T cells from blood.

This CDR3 reads CAAALAGGTDTQYF. CDR3 coding DNA: TGTGCCGCCGCTCTAGCGGGGGGTACAGATACGCAGTATTTT. The rearrangement uses TRBV5-6 and TRBJ2-3, with 11 nucleotides matching TRBD2. V shed 10 bases and J 3 bases; nucleotides not matched to a gene: 7. From germline, CDR1 is SGHDT and CDR2 YYEEEE. The CDR3 consists of 14 residues.